The present T cell receptor beta chain was sequenced within a study of Graves' ophthalmopathy and Graves' hyperthyroidism (dated by TCRdb to 2017 to 2018). Regarding the research as a whole: Peripheral blood was collected at initial diagnosis, prior to any treatment. The study used signatures of the TCR beta repertoire to tell Graves' ophthalmopathy apart from Graves' hyperthyroidism and to predict which patients would progress to ophthalmopathy. In total, approximately 130 blood samples were TCR-sequenced: fewer than 50 ophthalmopathy, under 85 hyperthyroidism and some 17 hyperthyroidism-to-ophthalmopathy patients. A discovery set of about a hundred patients (43 ophthalmopathy, 55 to 65 stable hyperthyroidism) was enrolled to explore V-J signatures distinguishing ophthalmopathy from hyperthyroidism. For independent validation, a separate cohort was made up of approximately 18 hyperthyroidism patients plus 17 patients who later progressed from hyperthyroidism to ophthalmopathy. In more than five hyperthyroidism patients, the T-cell repertoires found in thyroid tissue were compared with those found in blood. Following sampling, methimazole starting at 30 mg daily was administered to hyperthyroidism patients, and high-dose intravenous methylprednisolone was administered to ophthalmopathy patients.

As to this clonotype: Its antigen is unknown. Base qualities are missing; no much larger clone stands one base away.

Study-wide conclusions, independent of this receptor: Most expanded thyroid clonotypes with frequency above 0.001 were also detected in blood, suggesting blood repertoires may reflect the thyroid immune response. In validation, the model predicted ophthalmopathy progression with 70.59% sensitivity and approximately 78% specificity; about a dozen predicted patients were CT-confirmed with GO in a median of around 6.5 months. No statistical method was used to predetermine the sample size, and group allocation was not hidden from the investigators. Ophthalmopathy was separated from stable hyperthyroidism by the 13-signature model with more than 85% sensitivity and 81% to 83% specificity in cross-validation and with 80%/75% in the test set.

For repertoire sequencing, the TCR beta CDR3 regions were amplified from RNA transcripts. The first round of RT-PCR was done with HTBI primers and the Qiagen OneStep RT-PCR kit, and was followed by a second round of multiplex PCR, then size selection and purification. Libraries were sequenced paired-end with 100 bp reads on an Illumina HiSeq2000. Under the source paper's analysis protocol: SOAPnuke was used to process the reads, throwing out any read that had adapters, had uncalled bases, had a mean Phred below 15, or lacked an exact constant-primer or identifier match. COPE v1.2.5 was used to merge the high-quality paired reads. Each unique nucleotide sequence was defined as a clonotype, and clonotypes were aligned to IMGT TRB V, D and J references with MiTCR v1.1. Analysis was restricted to V-J combinations with a frequency above 0.0001, which covered 99% to 99.2% of repertoires. A TCR clonal expansion and chaos score per V-J combination was defined as the ratio of F50 clonal expansion to chaos observed in the TCRdist matrix. Welch's t-statistics and random forest were used to narrow the features down to approximately 13 V-J combinations, which were then fed into a naive Bayes classifier. Thyroid-blood repertoire similarity was quantified with the Morisita-Horn index. TCRdb reprocessing: public reads trimmed at Q25 with fastp, clones called with MiXCR, in-frame beta chains kept. Each CDR3 protein appears once, grouped with its most common genes and DNA. V and J calls and clone size were set by TCRdb, not the authors. A total of about 660,000 distinct CDR3 sequences appear in this sample, 35% to 50% of them only once. 2.5% to 3.5% of the sample is in the top ten clones.

The CDR3 starts with the cysteine, ends with the phenylalanine, and has 10 residues. Kept here is only the CDR3 DNA, which spans 30 bases and is read in frame from base 1. The CDR1 and CDR2 encoded by the germline V gene are SGHVS and FQNEAQ. V sheds 6 bases and J sheds 6 bases, leaving 0 bases between their ends. Ophthalmopathy patients had moderately to severely active disease, Clinical Activity Score of at least 3, NOSPECS grade of at least 4, and disease duration under 3 months. Patients were excluded if they had other autoimmune diseases, uncontrolled infections, pregnancy or lactation. Clinical symptoms, serum thyroxine, TRAb, thyroid ultrasound and orbital computed tomography formed the basis of the diagnosis. Using Ficoll-Paque density gradient centrifugation, PBMCs were isolated from 9.5 to 10 ml of fresh peripheral blood. Total RNA was extracted using Trizol reagent, and RNA quality was checked on an Agilent 2100 Bioanalyzer.

Material: peripheral blood. Rearrangement joined TRBV7-8 to TRBJ2-6; the D gene remains uncertain. This receptor was taken from an adult man with Graves' ophthalmopathy. The CDR3 amino acid sequence is: CASRANVLTF. In nucleotides, the sequence is TGTGCCAGCAGGGCCAACGTCCTGACTTTC.